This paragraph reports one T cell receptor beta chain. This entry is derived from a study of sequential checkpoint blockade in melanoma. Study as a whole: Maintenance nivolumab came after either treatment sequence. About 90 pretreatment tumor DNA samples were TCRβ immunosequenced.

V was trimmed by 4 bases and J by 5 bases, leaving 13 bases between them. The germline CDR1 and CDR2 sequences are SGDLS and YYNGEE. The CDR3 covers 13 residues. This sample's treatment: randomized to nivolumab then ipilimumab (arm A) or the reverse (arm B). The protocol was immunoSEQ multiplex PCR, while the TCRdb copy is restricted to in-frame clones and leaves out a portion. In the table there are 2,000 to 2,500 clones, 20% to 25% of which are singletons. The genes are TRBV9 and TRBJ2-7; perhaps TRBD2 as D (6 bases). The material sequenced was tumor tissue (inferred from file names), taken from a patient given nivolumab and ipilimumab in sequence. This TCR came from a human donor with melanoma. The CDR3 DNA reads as TGTGCCAGCAGCATGTCGGGAGTCCACGAGCAGTACTTC. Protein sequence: CASSMSGVHEQYF.